This T cell receptor (beta chain) emerged from a study of OX40 agonist ivuxolimab in advanced cancers. The data were produced by immunoSEQ multiplex PCR, yet TCRdb's version contains in-frame clones alone and is incomplete. The repertoire has 75,000 to 100,000 clones, around 90% of them found once; the top ten carry about 0.73%. Germline values: CDR1 SEHNR, CDR2 FQNEAQ (reference sequence). The CDR3 contains 11 residues. The junction had 4 bases not matched to a gene; V was cut back by 9 bases and J by 5 bases. Sample: CD4+ or CD8+ T cells sorted from blood, taken in a trial of the OX40 agonist ivuxolimab. This TCR derives from an adult with an advanced solid tumor such as melanoma, head and neck, liver or kidney cancer. J is TRBJ2-7 and V is TRBV7-9; 7 bases map to TRBD1. CDR3 loop: CASTTGNEQYF. In DNA form, the CDR3 reads TGTGCCAGTACGACAGGGAACGAGCAGTACTTC.